What follows is one T cell receptor (beta chain) and its context. Its antigen is unidentified. V lost 4 bases and J 2 bases, leaving 13 bases between the germline ends. CDR1 is MNHNS and CDR2 is SASEGT in the germline V gene. The CDR3 totals 15 residues. The method was immunoSEQ multiplex PCR; TCRdb's version includes in-frame clones alone and lacks a portion of them. The data show tens of thousands of clones, with about 84% seen just once and more than 5% held by the top ten. The data stem from a study of a mutant IDH1 vaccine in newly diagnosed glioma. Whole-study context: Patients were started on vaccination 4-6 weeks after radiotherapy alone, or with temozolomide cycles.

Study conclusions and caveats: Top peripheral T cell clonotype shifts appeared unrelated to pseudoprogression.

Specified time point: week 5, during vaccination. Alongside topical imiquimod, each dose of vaccine comprised 300 ug of mutant IDH1 20-mer peptide. Astrocytomas that were new, WHO grade 3 or 4, IDH1-mutant and ATRX-lost were present in the donors. The chain links TRBV6-1 to TRBJ2-3; D is perhaps TRBD2 (6 bases). Sequencing used PBMCs, obtained from a glioma patient whose treatment included an IDH1 peptide vaccine. The sequence was collected from a man aged 40-49 years with glioma. The CDR3 region is CASSAVRGITDTQYF. CDR3 sequence (DNA): TGTGCCAGCAGTGCGGTTCGGGGGATCACAGATACGCAGTATTTT.